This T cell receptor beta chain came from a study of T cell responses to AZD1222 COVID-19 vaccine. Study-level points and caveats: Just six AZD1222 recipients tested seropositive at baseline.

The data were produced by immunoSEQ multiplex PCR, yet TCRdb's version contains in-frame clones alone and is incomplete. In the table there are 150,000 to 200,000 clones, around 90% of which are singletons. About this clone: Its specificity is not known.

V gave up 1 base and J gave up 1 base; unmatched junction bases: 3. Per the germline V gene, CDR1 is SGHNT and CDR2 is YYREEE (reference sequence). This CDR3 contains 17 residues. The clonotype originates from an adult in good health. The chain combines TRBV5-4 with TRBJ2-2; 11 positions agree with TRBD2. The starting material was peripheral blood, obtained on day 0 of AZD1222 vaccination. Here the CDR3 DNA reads TGTGCCAGCAGCTTGACCGGGACTAGCGGGAACACCGGGGAGCTGTTTTTT. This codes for CASSLTGTSGNTGELFF.